This TCR beta chain derives from a study of control samples from healthy donors and cancer patients. Generated by immunoSEQ multiplex PCR, the TCRdb table keeps only in-frame clones and is missing some. Seen here are approximately 170,000 clones, roughly nine tenths observed once, and the top ten hold 1.1% to 1.5%. This CDR3 is 17 amino acids long. Per germline, CDR1 SGHAT and CDR2 FQNNGV. The V gene end was trimmed by 5 bases and the J gene end by 4 bases; junction bases not matched to a gene: 13. Input material: blood. The chain uses TRBV11-2 and TRBJ2-3, with 9 nucleotides matching TRBD2. This TCR derives from a man between 25 and 39 years old in good health. Here the CDR3 reads CASSPRGGGASSDTQYF. CDR3 nucleotides: TGTGCCAGCAGCCCTCGCGGCGGGGGGGCTTCTTCAGATACGCAGTATTTT. Full variable domain (missing parts from reference TRBV11-2 and TRBJ2-3): EAGVAQSPRYKIIEKRQSVAFWCNPISGHATLYWYQQILGQGPKLLIQFQNNGVVDDSQLPKDRFSAERLKGVDSTLKIQPAKLEDSAVYLCASSPRGGGASSDTQYFGPGTRLTVL.